This entry concerns a single T cell receptor (beta chain). The CDR3 spans 14 residues. V lost 5 bases, J lost 4 bases, and 15 bases lay in between. From germline, CDR1 is SSHAT and CDR2 FNYEAQ (reference sequence). The record originates from a study of shared clonotypes between healthy human individuals. Using immunoSEQ multiplex PCR, the repertoire was profiled, and TCRdb retains in-frame clones only, with some absent. The table lists more than 2,000,000 clones, approximately 93% of them singletons, with under 0.45% in the top ten. The rearrangement links TRBV7-7 to TRBJ2-7, with D possibly TRBD1 on 5 matching bases. The source is a man aged 18 to 35 in good health. Some clones in this sample may be carry-over from other donors' samples. The sample taken for sequencing was naive CD4+ T cells from PBMCs. Subset denoted: CD45RA+ positively selected. CDR3 protein: CASSPRANSYEQYF. The CDR3 DNA follows: TGTGCCAGCAGCCCCAGGGCGAACTCTTACGAGCAGTACTTC.